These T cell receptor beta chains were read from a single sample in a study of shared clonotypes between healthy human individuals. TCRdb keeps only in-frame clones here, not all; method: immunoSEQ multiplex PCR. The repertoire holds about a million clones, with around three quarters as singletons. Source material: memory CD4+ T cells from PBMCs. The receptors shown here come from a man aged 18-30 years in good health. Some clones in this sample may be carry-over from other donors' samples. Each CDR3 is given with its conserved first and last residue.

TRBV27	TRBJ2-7	CANITPGQRYEQYF
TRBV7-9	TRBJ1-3	CASSLLLGPGNTIYF
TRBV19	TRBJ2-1	CASSSTGGTDEQFF
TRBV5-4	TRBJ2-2	CASSLGPSPSPRGGELFF
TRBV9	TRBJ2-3	CASSVVDITDTQYF
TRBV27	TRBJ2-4	CASRRTGGAAKNIQYF
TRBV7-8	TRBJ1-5	CASSLASGTALKNQPQHF
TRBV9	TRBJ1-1	CASSVLGATEAFF
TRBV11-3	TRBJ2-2	CASSLVSGQNTGELFF
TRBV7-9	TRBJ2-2	CASSWHSGTGIGELFF